These 21 T cell receptor beta chains came from one sample sequenced in a study of shared clonotypes between healthy human individuals. Sequencing was performed with immunoSEQ multiplex PCR; in TCRdb, only in-frame clones are kept and a portion is missing. The data contain around 500,000 clones, around 80% of them singletons. Source material: PBMCs. Receptors originate from a woman in her thirties or forties in good health. Some clones in this sample may be carry-over from other donors' samples.

In regard to this clone: This likely came from a read error, as a far larger clone is one base away. The rearrangement links TRBV2 to TRBJ2-5; 11 nucleotides match TRBD2. The J call may not be correct, given that the DNA end is closer to TRBJ2-7. CDR3 length: 15 residues. From germline, CDR1 is SNHLY and CDR2 FYNNEI. The CDR3 region has the DNA TGTGCCATACCCGGGGCTAGCGGGAGGTCCTACGAGCAGTACTTC. Residues: CAIPGASGRSYEQYF.

The chain combines TRBV7-2 with TRBJ2-1, with 9 positions matching TRBD2. The CDR3 loop spans 15 amino acids. Trimming cost V 0 bases and J 8 bases; bases outside gene matches: 5. Germline CDR1 reads SGHTA; CDR2 reads FQGNSA. The CDR3 loop reads CASSLASGGQHEQFF. As DNA, the CDR3 is TGTGCCAGCAGCTTAGCAAGCGGGGGGCAGCATGAGCAGTTCTTC.

Points on this clone: Other DNA sequences of this sample code for an identical CDR3. This rearrangement joins TRBV7-9 to TRBJ2-7; TRBD2 aligns across 13 bases. Germline loops: CDR1 SEHNR, CDR2 FQNEAQ (reference sequence). The CDR3 consists of 15 residues. V trimming: 5 bases; J trimming: 4 bases; junction bases outside the gene matches: 5. The CDR3 region is CASSSRTSGSYEQYF. CDR3 DNA: TGTGCCAGCAGCAGCAGGACTAGCGGGAGTTACGAGCAGTACTTC.

J is TRBJ1-4 and V is TRBV5-1, with TRBD1 matching 7 bases. Germline CDR1 reads SGHRS; CDR2 reads YFSETQ. CDR3 size: 14 residues. Losses at the gene ends were 4 bases for V and 8 bases for J; bases not matched to a gene: 8. CDR3 DNA sequence: TGCGCCAGCAGCATAGGGGGCGCAGGAGAAAAACTGTTTTTT. This sequence encodes CASSIGGAGEKLFF. The full variable domain, in which reference TRBV5-1 and TRBJ1-4 provide the parts outside the CDR3, is KAGVTQTPRYLIKTRGQQVTLSCSPISGHRSVSWYQQTPGQGLQFLFEYFSETQRNKGNFPGRFSGRQFSNSRSEMNVSTLELGDSALYLCASSIGGAGEKLFFGSGTQLSVL.

The rearrangement links TRBV27 to TRBJ2-7, with D hard to call. The CDR3 sequence is 15 residues long. Trimming stripped 5 bases from V and 2 bases from J, with 16 bases between. Germline CDR1 and CDR2: MNHEY and SMNVEV (reference sequence). In nucleotides, the CDR3 is TGTGCCAGCAGTACGACACCAACGCTAACCTACGAGCAGTACTTC. This translates into CASSTTPTLTYEQYF.

The CDR3 sequence is CASSLRQGANEQFF. The CDR3 bases are TGCGCCAGCAGCTTAAGACAGGGGGCAAATGAGCAGTTCTTC. This chain links TRBV5-1 with TRBJ2-1, with 10 bases that match TRBD1. V was pared by 2 bases and J by 7 bases, with 3 bases of the junction left unmatched. The CDR3 spans 14 residues. Germline CDR1 reads SGHRS; CDR2 reads YFSETQ. Combining the CDR3 with reference TRBV5-1 and TRBJ2-1 gives the whole variable domain KAGVTQTPRYLIKTRGQQVTLSCSPISGHRSVSWYQQTPGQGLQFLFEYFSETQRNKGNFPGRFSGRQFSNSRSEMNVSTLELGDSALYLCASSLRQGANEQFFGPGTRLTVL.

The chain employs TRBV4-2 and TRBJ2-2; 9 bases are a match to TRBD2. CDR1 is LGHNA and CDR2 is YNFKEQ in the germline V gene. J gave up 6 bases and V 1 base, and 3 bases lay outside the gene matches. This CDR3 is built from 15 residues. The CDR3 spells CASSQVAGASGELFF. The CDR3 coding sequence is TGTGCCAGCAGCCAAGTAGCGGGAGCATCCGGGGAGCTGTTTTTT.

About this clone: A single base is all that separates this from a far larger clone, so a read error is likely. The conserved closing phenylalanine or tryptophan is absent in this CDR3, likely reflecting a read error. V usage is TRBV9 and J usage is TRBJ1-2; TRBD1 matches 7 bases. The V gene's germline CDR1 is SGDLS and CDR2 YYNGEE. V shed 3 bases, J shed 9 bases, and the junction held 8 bases outside the gene matches. The CDR3 totals 13 residues. CDR3 coding DNA: TGTGCCAGCAGCGGACCCGGACAGGCCCGCTACACCCTC. Its translation is CASSGPGQARYTL.

This chain connects TRBV5-1 to TRBJ2-3; the D gene is possibly TRBD2 (6 bases). The CDR3 runs to 16 residues. The germline CDR1 and CDR2 sequences are SGHRS and YFSETQ. The ends were cut back, 6 bases at V and 2 bases at J, with 19 bases in the middle. The DNA of the CDR3 is TGCGCCAGCACTCGCGGGGCTTCCACTCCCACAGATACGCAGTATTTT. It translates to CASTRGASTPTDTQYF.

This clone was observed a few times. V gene TRBV29-1 combines with J gene TRBJ1-1; D is possibly TRBD1 (5 bases). The CDR3 contains 13 residues. Germline CDR1 and CDR2: SQVTM and ANQGSEA. V was trimmed by 3 bases and J by 11 bases, leaving 19 bases between them. The CDR3 DNA sequence: TGCAGCGTTGATGGCGTCGTGACAGAGCATGCTTTCTTT. Its protein is CSVDGVVTEHAFF.

This chain joins TRBV2 and TRBJ2-3, with D hard to call. The CDR3 is 13 amino acids. The V end lost 4 bases, the J end lost 0 bases, and 5 bases lay between the germline ends. The germline V gene encodes CDR1 SNHLY and CDR2 FYNNEI. In DNA, the CDR3 is TGTGCCAGCAGTGGCCCTAGCACAGATACGCAGTATTTT. Translation gives CASSGPSTDTQYF.

V and J are TRBV11-1 and TRBJ2-3, with a weak D call TRBD1 (6 bases). V lost 3 bases, J lost 3 bases, and 10 bases lay in between. This CDR3 region has 14 residues. The germline V gene has CDR1 SGHAT and CDR2 FQDESV (reference sequence). The CDR3 loop reads CASSFGRGTDTQYF. The CDR3 DNA sequence: TGTGCCAGCAGCTTCGGCAGGGGAACAGATACGCAGTATTTT.

There are a few counts of this clone. The chain couples TRBV28 to TRBJ2-7, with 7 bases lining up with TRBD1. The CDR3 loop spans 14 amino acids. Germline values: CDR1 MDHEN, CDR2 SYDVKM. Trimming took 5 bases from V and 5 from J; bases not matched to a gene: 9. Here the CDR3 reads CASSHQTGTDEQYF. CDR3 in DNA: TGTGCCAGCAGTCACCAGACGGGGACAGACGAGCAGTACTTC.

This chain connects TRBV19 to TRBJ1-5, with D perhaps matching TRBD1 (5 bases). The ends were cut back, 9 bases at V and 5 bases at J, with 11 bases in the middle. Germline V gene sequence: CDR1 LNHDA, CDR2 SQIVND (reference sequence). The CDR3 length is 12 residues. The chain's CDR3 is CASRGRDQPQHF. CDR3 DNA: TGTGCCAGCCGGGGGAGGGATCAGCCCCAGCATTTT. Drawing the rest from reference TRBV19 and TRBJ1-5, the complete variable domain is DGGITQSPKYLFRKEGQNVTLSCEQNLNHDAMYWYRQDPGQGLRLIYYSQIVNDFQKGDIAEGYSVSREKKESFPLTVTSAQKNPTAFYLCASRGRDQPQHFGDGTRLSIL.

This chain connects TRBV30 to TRBJ2-6; D not certain. The germline CDR1 and CDR2 sequences are GTSNPN and SVGIG (reference sequence). V shed 4 bases and J shed 4 bases, with 11 bases lying between them. This CDR3 contains 14 residues. CDR3 in DNA: TGTGCCTGGACTGGGGTCCCGGGGGCCAACGTCCTGACTTTC. Protein sequence: CAWTGVPGANVLTF.

The V and J genes are TRBV19 and TRBJ1-5; no clear D. V lost 5 bases and J lost 0, with 14 bases in between. Germline CDR1 and CDR2: LNHDA and SQIVND (reference sequence). The length of the CDR3 is 16 residues. The CDR3 nucleotides are TGTGCCAGTAGTTTTGCGGGGTACTATAGCAATCAGCCCCAGCATTTT. This gives the protein CASSFAGYYSNQPQHF.

The chain employs TRBV5-5 and TRBJ2-5; 7 bases fit TRBD1. Germline V gene lookup returns CDR1 SGHKS and CDR2 YYEKEE (reference sequence). Losses at the gene ends were 4 bases for V and 5 bases for J; bases not matched to a gene: 8. The CDR3 runs to 14 residues. This chain's CDR3 is CASSEWTGRETQYF. The CDR3 DNA reads as TGTGCCAGCAGCGAATGGACAGGACGGGAGACCCAGTACTTC. The full variable domain, with the rest looked up from reference TRBV5-5 and TRBJ2-5, is DAGVTQSPTHLIKTRGQQVTLRCSPISGHKSVSWYQQVLGQGPQFIFQYYEKEERGRGNFPDRFSARQFPNYSSELNVNALLLGDSALYLCASSEWTGRETQYFGPGTRLLVL.

This clone has ten or more counts. V usage is TRBV10-3 and J usage is TRBJ1-2, with 11 bases lining up with TRBD1. The CDR3 length is 15 residues. Germline V gene lookup returns CDR1 ENHRY and CDR2 SYGVKD. V was pared by 3 bases and J by 6 bases, with 6 bases of the junction left unmatched. The CDR3 DNA is TGTGCCATCAGTGAATTAGGACAGGGGGCGGATGGCTACACCTTC. Residues: CAISELGQGADGYTF.

The chain couples TRBV10-3 to TRBJ2-1; TRBD1 agrees at 10 bases. The CDR3 spans 14 residues. The ends lost 4 bases at V and 7 bases at J; junction bases unmatched: 4. Germline V gene lookup returns CDR1 ENHRY and CDR2 SYGVKD. CDR3 sequence reads: CAISAGQGWNEQFF. The CDR3 DNA reads as TGTGCCATCAGTGCGGGACAGGGGTGGAATGAGCAGTTCTTC.

This clone appeared once. This chain uses TRBV2 with TRBJ2-7; D remains unclear. This CDR3 has 13 residues. Per germline, CDR1 SNHLY and CDR2 FYNNEI. Trimming stripped 10 bases from V and 0 bases from J, with 13 bases between. For the CDR3, the DNA is TGTGCCACCGGCAGCACGGGCTCCTACGAGCAGTACTTC. Its protein product is CATGSTGSYEQYF. The full variable domain, its missing parts supplied by reference TRBV2 and TRBJ2-7, is EPEVTQTPSHQVTQMGQEVILRCVPISNHLYFYWYRQILGQKVEFLVSFYNNEISEKSEIFDDQFSVERPDGSNFTLKIRSTKLEDSAMYFCATGSTGSYEQYFGPGTRLTVT.

About this clone itself: The likely explanation is a read error, given a far larger clone one base away. The V and J genes are TRBV7-2 and TRBJ2-2, with D possibly matching TRBD1 (5 bases). With 5 bases removed from V and 2 bases from J, the gap between germline ends came to 15 bases. The CDR3 totals 16 residues. Germline V lookup: CDR1 SGHTA, CDR2 FQGNSA. The CDR3 is CASSLDNDLNTGELFF. The CDR3 DNA follows: TGTGCCAGCAGCCTGGACAACGACCTTAACACCGGGGAGCTGTTTTTT.